This T cell receptor beta chain emerged from a study of blood T cells in healthy people across ages. In this sample, this clonotype is medium-sized. Its specificity is unknown. Total RNA was isolated from each sample in quantities of at least 5 micrograms. The use of a sample-barcoded 5' primer and a J-beta primer mix characterized a second PCR of about 6 to 11 cycles. TCRdb itself ran the 5' RACE reads through MiXCR, one entry per CDR3 protein. The sample carries around 1,000,000 distinct CDR3 sequences, under 40% recorded once. Study observations and caveats: The study found TCR beta diversity correlated strongly with naive T cell percentage.

The germline gives CDR1 LGHNA, CDR2 YSLEER. The CDR3 length is 18 residues. Trimming removed 0 bases from V and 4 bases from J; junction bases left unmatched: 11. This clonotype was sampled from a man between 18 and 35 years old in good health. This chain connects TRBV4-3 to TRBJ2-3, with 9 bases lining up with TRBD2. Sequenced sample: blood. CDR3: CASSQDLSGGLLADTQYF. Here the CDR3 DNA reads TGCGCCAGCAGCCAAGATTTGAGCGGGGGGCTCCTTGCAGATACGCAGTATTTT.